The following is a T cell receptor beta chain sequence with its context. This CDR3 is built from 11 residues. CDR1 and CDR2 (germline): DFQATT, SNEGSKA (reference sequence). V shed 7 bases and J shed 7 bases, with 13 bases lying between them. This specimen belongs to a study of CD8+CD57+ T cells in acquired aplastic anemia. Selection for sequencing was limited to patients who had shown CD8+CD57+ cell expansion by flow cytometry. Sampling of blood occurred while the patients had still received no therapy. Genomic DNA constituted the template upon which TCR beta VDJ and CDR3 profiling was performed. MiXCR, applied by TCRdb to the reads, yields one record per CDR3 protein. The table lists 150,000 to 160,000 distinct CDR3 sequences, just over 50% of them singletons.

This TCR was recovered from a human donor with aplastic anemia. V and J are TRBV20-1 and TRBJ1-2; TRBD1 might be the D (5 bases). Sequences were obtained from sorted CD4+, CD8+, or CD8+CD57+ T cells (not recorded which) from PBMCs. This CDR3 reads CSVVGAGGYTF. CDR3 nucleotides: TGCAGTGTTGTAGGGGCTGGTGGCTACACCTTC.